This T cell receptor beta chain is drawn from a study of cytomegalovirus exposure and HLA in healthy donors. At the level of the study: An early release of data contained tens of millions of unique TCRs, which came from HLA-typed donors. Of several hundred genotyped donors, 81% grouped in the Caucasian-associated ancestry cluster. The study, taken as a whole, reports: In a later analysis, HLA-associated TCR beta chains were more clonally expanded than equally common others.

As for this clone: Its antigen is unknown.

Trimming cost V 5 bases and J 7 bases; bases outside gene matches: 18. The CDR3 covers 17 residues. Per the germline V gene, CDR1 is SGHTA and CDR2 is FQGNSA. PCR used 60 Vbeta primers and 13 Jbeta primers. Clones were read by immunoSEQ multiplex PCR, and TCRdb kept only the in-frame ones, dropping some. The table lists about 150,000 clones, roughly 80% of them singletons. Input material: PBMCs. This clonotype was obtained from a male donor in good health and CMV-seronegative. This chain connects TRBV7-2 to TRBJ2-7, with TRBD1 matching 9 bases. CDR3 amino acids: CASSQRPGGQGPREQYF. For the CDR3, the DNA is TGTGCCAGCAGCCAGAGGCCGGGAGGACAGGGGCCTCGGGAGCAGTACTTC.